This TCR beta chain was observed in a study of blood T cell repertoires in COVID-19. The germline V gene encodes CDR1 MGHDK and CDR2 SYGVNS. Trimming took off 1 base at V and 8 bases at J, with 5 bases between the two ends. The CDR3 extends over 11 amino acids. The table lists this clone with a few counts. Those who participated ranged in age from about 18 to 95 years and resided in roughly 26 US areas. Before being deemed recovered, Cohort 3 donors had two negative PCRs, clearance, or symptom resolution. Original processing notes: It was from reference gene primer amplification that nucleated cell counts were estimated. Sequenced by immunoSEQ multiplex PCR; TCRdb stores in-frame clones only, minus some. V, J and clone size reflect that table, while D and trimming were determined from the DNA. The sample gives around 150,000 clones, around 84% of which show up once; 4.5% to 7.5% is in the top ten.

The chain carries TRBV25-1 and TRBJ1-2; D unresolved. The source is a man aged 35-49 years who had recovered from COVID-19. Sequencing input: PBMCs or T cells enriched from blood (not recorded which). CDR3 sequence (DNA): TGTGCCAGCAGTGAATCCTTCGGCTACACCTTC. Its translation: CASSESFGYTF.